These 14 T cell receptor beta chains share one sample of origin, sequenced in a study of blood T cells in healthy people across ages. With a J-beta primer mix and a sample-barcoded 5' primer, a second PCR ran roughly 6 to 11 cycles. MiXCR, applied by TCRdb to the 5' RACE reads, yields one record per CDR3 protein. Seen here are 790,000 or so distinct CDR3 sequences, 35% to 50% observed once, and the top ten hold around 18%. The specimen sequenced was blood. Every receptor here comes from an elderly man in good health.

The CDR3: CASSGTSGRRSYNEQFF. Here the CDR3 DNA reads TGTGCCAGCAGTGGGACTAGCGGTCGTAGAAGCTACAATGAGCAGTTCTTC. This chain links TRBV2 with TRBJ2-1; 10 bases map to TRBD2. The CDR3 is 17 amino acids. V lost 4 bases, J lost 3 bases, and 9 bases stayed unmatched. CDR1 SNHLY and CDR2 FYNNEI come from the germline V gene.

The V gene is TRBV2, the J gene TRBJ2-7; the D gene is possibly TRBD1 (5 bases). Germline loops: CDR1 SNHLY, CDR2 FYNNEI. Trimming stripped 7 bases from V and 3 bases from J, with 19 bases between. This CDR3 contains 15 residues. Here the CDR3 DNA reads TGTGCCAGCAACCTAGATGGGGCCCCGAGCTACGAGCAGTACTTC. It codes for CASNLDGAPSYEQYF.

This clonotype was found a few times. The chain couples TRBV20-1 to TRBJ2-5; D call uncertain. This CDR3 contains 13 residues. V was cut by 6 bases and J by 2 bases, with 13 bases left in between. Per germline, CDR1 DFQATT and CDR2 SNEGSKA (reference sequence). CDR3 amino acids: CSALRSSQETQYF. Here the CDR3 DNA reads TGCAGTGCACTAAGGTCTTCTCAAGAGACCCAGTACTTC.

The genes are TRBV20-1 and TRBJ1-6; D is possibly TRBD1 (6 bases). Germline V gene lookup returns CDR1 DFQATT and CDR2 SNEGSKA (reference sequence). V lost 1 base and J lost 13, with 11 bases in between. The CDR3 length is 12 residues. This CDR3 reads CSARVGAGPLHF. The CDR3 DNA reads as TGCAGTGCTAGAGTGGGGGCCGGCCCCCTCCACTTT.

The rearrangement links TRBV3-1 to TRBJ2-5, with TRBD1 matching 9 bases. Germline CDR1 and CDR2: LGHDT and YNNKEL (reference sequence). J gave up 3 bases and V 3 bases, and 2 bases lay outside the gene matches. This CDR3 region has 14 residues. The CDR3 region has the DNA TGTGCCAGCAGCCAGGGACAGGGCGAAGAGACCCAGTACTTC. The encoded protein is CASSQGQGEETQYF.

The V call is TRBV20-1, the J call TRBJ2-1, with a tentative D call TRBD2 (5 bases). The end of the DNA aligns better with TRBJ2-7, so the J call may be wrong. The germline CDR1 and CDR2 sequences are DFQATT and SNEGSKA (reference sequence). The CDR3 runs 14 residues. The CDR3, as DNA: TGCAGTGCGCCGGCCGGGGAAATCTACAATGAGCAGTACTTC. It translates to CSAPAGEIYNEQYF.

The chain combines TRBV18 with TRBJ2-1; 9 positions agree with TRBD1. V was clipped by 2 bases and J by 6 bases; unmatched bases: 2. This CDR3 comprises 14 residues. CDR1 and CDR2 (germline): KGHSH, LQKENI. The CDR3 is CASSPGTGTNEQFF. The CDR3 coding sequence is TGTGCCAGCTCACCAGGGACAGGGACCAATGAGCAGTTCTTC.

A single count supports this clonotype. V and J are TRBV20-1 and TRBJ2-4; no reliable D call. The ends were cut back, 3 bases at V and 7 bases at J, with 19 bases in the middle. The CDR3 covers 15 residues. CDR1 and CDR2 from the germline V gene are DFQATT and SNEGSKA (reference sequence). The CDR3 loop is CSARVGAAVDNIQYF. The CDR3 DNA reads TGCAGTGCTAGGGTGGGCGCGGCGGTAGACAACATTCAGTACTTC.

The J gene is TRBJ1-1, the V gene TRBV20-1; possible D gene TRBD1, 5 bases. Germline V gene sequence: CDR1 DFQATT, CDR2 SNEGSKA (reference sequence). The length of the CDR3 is 15 residues. Between the trimmed V and J ends, which lost 0 bases and 5 bases, there was a span of 16 bases. The CDR3 DNA reads TGCAGTGCTAGAGATCCGCGCAGGGACGGTACTGAAGCTTTCTTT. As protein: CSARDPRRDGTEAFF.

The rearrangement joins TRBV28 to TRBJ2-3; TRBD2 matches 7 bases. Trimming removed 2 bases from V and 4 bases from J; junction bases left unmatched: 9. CDR3 length: 16 residues. Germline V lookup: CDR1 MDHEN, CDR2 SYDVKM. CDR3: CASSLIVNTSADTQYF. CDR3 sequence (DNA): TGTGCCAGCAGTTTAATAGTCAACACTAGCGCAGATACGCAGTATTTT. The full variable domain, with the rest looked up from reference TRBV28 and TRBJ2-3, is DVKVTQSSRYLVKRTGEKVFLECVQDMDHENMFWYRQDPGLGLRLIYFSYDVKMKEKGDIPEGYSVSREKKERFSLILESASTNQTSMYLCASSLIVNTSADTQYFGPGTRLTVL.

A remark on this clonotype: One end of the junction is discordant with germline, which a read error may explain. V is TRBV5-5 and J is TRBJ2-3; 9 nucleotides line up with TRBD1. Germline V gene sequence: CDR1 SGHKS, CDR2 YYEKEE (reference sequence). The CDR3 is 15 amino acids. The CDR3, as DNA: TGTGCCAGCAGCTCCAGACAGGGGGACACAGAAACGCAGTATTTT. Its translation is CASSSRQGDTETQYF.

V and J are TRBV13 and TRBJ1-3; D is undetermined. In germline, CDR1 is PRHDT, CDR2 FYEKMQ (reference sequence). Trimming left V 5 bases short and J 4 bases short, with 15 bases between. This CDR3 has 15 amino acids. The CDR3 coding sequence is TGTGCCAGCAGCCTTGGACGGTCCGGAGGAAACACCATATATTTT. Protein sequence: CASSLGRSGGNTIYF.

The table lists this clonotype with a few counts. J is TRBJ2-7 and V is TRBV27; tentatively, D is TRBD2 (6 bases). The germline V and J ends were trimmed by 4 bases and 4 bases, with 17 bases remaining between them. In germline, CDR1 is MNHEY, CDR2 SMNVEV (reference sequence). The length of the CDR3 is 15 residues. In nucleotides, the CDR3 is TGTGCCAGCAGTTCTGGACGGGAGCGGGCTTACGAGCAGTACTTC. It translates to CASSSGRERAYEQYF.

This chain connects TRBV7-9 to TRBJ1-5; 7 nucleotides agree with TRBD1. Germline values: CDR1 SEHNR, CDR2 FQNEAQ (reference sequence). The V segment lost 5 bases and the J segment 0 bases; nucleotides outside the gene matches: 10. CDR3 size: 17 residues. The CDR3 sequence is CASSGGARGDSNQPQHF. The CDR3 nucleotides are TGTGCCAGCAGCGGAGGGGCCAGGGGGGATAGCAATCAGCCCCAGCATTTT.